The 31 T cell receptor beta chains below were found in one sample sequenced in a study of blood T cells in healthy people across ages. Alongside a J-beta primer mix, a sample-barcoded 5' primer served in a second PCR lasting 7 to 11 cycles. One entry per CDR3 protein results from TCRdb running MiXCR on the 5' RACE reads. The sample contains approximately 2,000,000 distinct CDR3 sequences, roughly two fifths of which appear only once. The sequenced sample was blood. These receptor sequences come from a human donor in good health.

There are a few counts of this clonotype. The chain has TRBV2 and TRBJ2-5; TRBD1 agrees at 8 bases. Germline-derived CDR1 and CDR2 are SNHLY and FYNNEI. With 7 bases clipped from V and 7 bases from J, the junction kept 5 bases outside the gene matches. This CDR3 comprises 12 residues. The CDR3 nucleotides read TGTGCCAGCACCCTAGACAGGGGGACCCAGTACTTC. Protein sequence: CASTLDRGTQYF.

This chain connects TRBV20-1 to TRBJ2-5; TRBD2 might be the D (5 bases). Germline V gene sequence: CDR1 DFQATT, CDR2 SNEGSKA (reference sequence). The CDR3 covers 14 residues. The germline V and J ends were trimmed by 3 bases and 4 bases, with 15 bases remaining between them. DNA for the CDR3: TGCAGTGCTAGCTCGGAGGACCGGGGAGAGACCCAGTACTTC. It codes for CSASSEDRGETQYF.

In this sample, this clonotype turned up a few times. DNA for the CDR3: TGTGCCAGCAGTGAACAGGGGTATGATGGCTACACCTTC. Encoded protein: CASSEQGYDGYTF. The chain has TRBV6-1 and TRBJ1-2; D might be TRBD1 (6 bases). The CDR3 consists of 13 residues. Trimming pared 2 bases from V and 6 bases from J, leaving 10 bases between. The germline V gene encodes CDR1 MNHNS and CDR2 SASEGT.

The chain employs TRBV7-3 and TRBJ2-3, with D perhaps TRBD1 (7 bases). The CDR3 totals 17 residues. Deletions cut 5 bases from V and 2 bases from J, with 20 bases between. Per germline, CDR1 SGHTA and CDR2 FQGTGA. CDR3 protein: CASSAGTGTDSTDTQYF. In DNA, the CDR3 is TGTGCCAGCAGCGCGGGAACCGGGACAGACTCCACAGATACGCAGTATTTT.

V is TRBV7-3 and J is TRBJ2-7; the D gene is possibly TRBD2 (7 bases). The ends were cut back, 5 bases at V and 3 bases at J, with 20 bases in the middle. Germline lookup yields CDR1 SGHTA and CDR2 FQGTGA. This CDR3 is built from 16 residues. For the CDR3, the DNA is TGTGCCAGCAGCCCGGGGGGCGGTACAAGCTACTACGAGCAGTACTTC. Translated, it gives CASSPGGGTSYYEQYF. The complete variable domain, with remaining parts taken from reference TRBV7-3 and TRBJ2-7, reads GAGVSQTPSNKVTEKGKYVELRCDPISGHTALYWYRQSLGQGPEFLIYFQGTGAADDSGLPNDRFFAVRPEGSVSTLKIQRTERGDSAVYLCASSPGGGTSYYEQYFGPGTRLTVT.

The CDR3, as DNA: TGTGCCAGCAGTTCGCCCTATTCGGACAGGGGCCGCTCCTATGGCTACACCTTC. It codes for CASSSPYSDRGRSYGYTF. This chain joins TRBV6-5 and TRBJ1-2; TRBD1 agrees at 9 bases. Germline V lookup: CDR1 MNHEY, CDR2 SVGAGI. The CDR3 sequence is 18 residues long. V gave up 4 bases and J gave up 4 bases; unmatched junction bases: 16.

This clonotype was picked up a small number of times. The V gene is TRBV6-5, the J gene TRBJ1-1, with a possible D match to TRBD1 (5 bases). CDR1 and CDR2 (germline): MNHEY, SVGAGI. Trimming shortened V by 8 bases and J by 4 bases, and 17 bases separated the two germline ends. The CDR3 contains 14 residues. For the CDR3, the DNA is TGTGCCAGCCTTTCTAGGGGTGCGGGCACTGAAGCTTTCTTT. Translated, it gives CASLSRGAGTEAFF.

This clonotype was seen a few times. A much larger clone lies one base from this, so it may be a read error. The V and J genes are TRBV6-4 and TRBJ2-1, with TRBD1 identical over 10 bases. Germline V gives CDR1 MRHNA, CDR2 SNTAGT. This CDR3 has 14 amino acids. CDR3 bases: TGTGCCAGCAGTGACGGACAGGGGGTTTTTGAGCGGTTCTTC. As protein: CASSDGQGVFERFF.

The chain has TRBV4-3 and TRBJ2-7; D gene unclear. CDR3 size: 16 residues. Trimming took 0 bases from V and 2 from J, leaving 14 bases between them. CDR1 is LGHNA and CDR2 is YSLEER in the germline V gene. In nucleotides, the CDR3 is TGCGCCAGCAGCCAAGAAGCGTCGGTTCAAGCCTACGAGCAGTACTTC. It yields the protein CASSQEASVQAYEQYF.

The rearrangement links TRBV5-1 to TRBJ2-5; TRBD2 matches at 12 bases. The CDR3 totals 15 residues. Germline lookup yields CDR1 SGHRS and CDR2 YFSETQ. The J segment lost 11 bases and the V segment lost 4 bases, leaving 12 bases of the junction unmatched. CDR3 in amino acids: CASSPLAGGEYEQYF. CDR3 in DNA: TGCGCCAGCAGCCCGCTAGCGGGGGGGGAGTATGAGCAGTACTTC.

The chain links TRBV15 to TRBJ1-2, with D hard to call. In germline, CDR1 is LNHNV, CDR2 YYDKDF (reference sequence). V lost 0 bases and J 4 bases, leaving 18 bases between the germline ends. This CDR3 spans 17 amino acids. CDR3 bases: TGTGCCACCAGCAGAGATTTGGCGCGGCCCGCTCTCTATGGCTACACCTTC. Translated: CATSRDLARPALYGYTF.

This clonotype was seen more than once but under ten times. This chain uses TRBV20-1 with TRBJ2-1; 7 bases are a match to TRBD1. Looked up from germline, CDR1 is DFQATT and CDR2 is SNEGSKA (reference sequence). V dropped 5 bases and J dropped 7; count of bases not matched to a gene: 11. The length of the CDR3 is 14 residues. The CDR3 loop reads CSAASSQGVNEQFF. The CDR3 bases are TGCAGTGCTGCTAGTAGCCAGGGGGTTAATGAGCAGTTCTTC.

This clonotype turned up a few times. CDR3 in DNA: TGTGCCAGCAGCGAATTTGACAGTGATTACAATGAGCAGTTCTTC. The encoded protein is CASSEFDSDYNEQFF. The rearrangement links TRBV9 to TRBJ2-1; D perhaps matches TRBD1 (5 bases). CDR1 SGDLS and CDR2 YYNGEE come from the germline V gene. V was trimmed by 3 bases and J by 4 bases, leaving 14 bases between them. CDR3 length: 15 amino acids.

This clonotype was detected ten times or more. The chain is built from TRBV27 and TRBJ2-7; tentative D call: TRBD1 (6 bases). V lost 8 bases and J lost 0, with 20 bases in between. The V gene's germline CDR1 is MNHEY and CDR2 SMNVEV (reference sequence). There are 16 residues in the CDR3. CDR3 residues: CASGGQPKDSSYEQYF. The CDR3 bases are TGTGCCAGCGGAGGACAGCCAAAAGATAGCTCCTACGAGCAGTACTTC.

The chain recombines TRBV10-3 with TRBJ2-2; TRBD2 aligns across 14 bases. The V gene end was trimmed by 7 bases and the J gene end by 1 base; junction bases not matched to a gene: 8. The CDR3 has 18 amino acids. Germline CDR1 reads ENHRY; CDR2 reads SYGVKD. CDR3 in amino acids: CAIITPGLAGVNTGELFF. The CDR3 DNA follows: TGTGCCATCATTACGCCGGGACTAGCGGGGGTGAACACCGGGGAGCTGTTTTTT.

In its sample, this clonotype was seen many times. The rearrangement joins TRBV10-3 to TRBJ2-3; D unresolved. The CDR3 sequence is 11 residues long. Trimming pared 2 bases from V and 6 bases from J, leaving 3 bases between. The germline V gene encodes CDR1 ENHRY and CDR2 SYGVKD. The DNA of the CDR3 is TGTGCCATCAGTGAGGGGGATACGCAGTATTTT. Its protein product is CAISEGDTQYF.

This sequence joins TRBV5-4 and TRBJ1-2; unclear D gene. The CDR3 runs to 16 residues. The germline V and J ends were trimmed by 0 bases and 4 bases, with 16 bases remaining between them. The V gene's germline CDR1 is SGHNT and CDR2 YYREEE (reference sequence). The CDR3 reads CASSLGGGRASYGYTF. CDR3 nucleotide sequence: TGTGCCAGCAGCTTGGGTGGCGGGAGAGCTAGCTATGGCTACACCTTC.

This clonotype has just a few counts. The gene calls are TRBV6-5 and TRBJ2-1, with 9 bases lining up with TRBD2. The trim removed 0 bases at V and 5 bases at J, leaving 5 bases unmatched. Germline V gene sequence: CDR1 MNHEY, CDR2 SVGAGI. CDR3 length: 16 residues. CDR3 loop: CASSYSRRGGHNEQFF. The DNA for the CDR3 is TGTGCCAGCAGTTACTCGCGGCGGGGGGGCCACAATGAGCAGTTCTTC.

V and J are TRBV4-1 and TRBJ1-5; 8 positions match TRBD1. The CDR3 is made up of 18 amino acids. Germline values: CDR1 MGHRA, CDR2 YSYEKL. V lost 1 base to trimming and J lost 4 bases; unmatched junction nucleotides: 12. CDR3: CASSQGEGTGRLNQPQHF. CDR3 nucleotides: TGCGCCAGCAGCCAAGGTGAAGGGACAGGTCGGCTAAATCAGCCCCAGCATTTT.

V is TRBV12-3 or TRBV12-4 and J is TRBJ2-4; the D is unclear. The J call could be wrong; TRBJ2-7 is a better fit for the DNA end. This CDR3 spans 14 amino acids. CDR3 bases: TGTGCCAGCAGTCCCGCCCCGGGCGATTACGAGCAGTACTTC. Translating gives CASSPAPGDYEQYF.

In this sample, this clonotype turned up once. The CDR3 here is CASSQGSVWNYGYTF. CDR3 bases: TGTGCCAGCAGCCAGGGCTCAGTCTGGAACTATGGCTACACCTTC. The chain combines TRBV3-1 with TRBJ1-2, with D unclear. Germline V gene sequence: CDR1 LGHDT, CDR2 YNNKEL (reference sequence). The CDR3 runs to 15 residues. V was pared by 3 bases and J by 2 bases, with 13 bases between.

The chain combines TRBV5-6 with TRBJ2-7; 9 positions agree with TRBD2. The germline V gene has CDR1 SGHDT and CDR2 YYEEEE. The CDR3 consists of 14 residues. V shed 5 bases, J shed 3 bases, and the junction held 6 bases outside the gene matches. This chain's CDR3 is CASRSGGSFYEQYF. The CDR3 coding sequence is TGTGCCAGCAGAAGCGGGGGGTCCTTCTACGAGCAGTACTTC.

V and J are TRBV15 and TRBJ1-1; tentatively, D is TRBD1 (5 bases). V lost 2 bases to trimming and J lost 1 base, with 11 bases between them. Germline V gene sequence: CDR1 LNHNV, CDR2 YYDKDF (reference sequence). This CDR3 contains 15 residues. The CDR3 nucleotides read TGTGCCACCAGCAGAAAGATCGGGGGGAACACTGAAGCTTTCTTT. Its translation: CATSRKIGGNTEAFF. The full variable domain, its missing parts supplied by reference TRBV15 and TRBJ1-1, is DAMVIQNPRYQVTQFGKPVTLSCSQTLNHNVMYWYQQKSSQAPKLLFHYYDKDFNNEADTPDNFQSRRPNTSFCFLDIRSPGLGDTAMYLCATSRKIGGNTEAFFGQGTRLTVV.

The chain recombines TRBV18 with TRBJ2-6, with D perhaps TRBD1 (6 bases). This CDR3 has 17 amino acids. Germline CDR1 reads KGHSH; CDR2 reads LQKENI. Trimming removed 3 bases at V and 1 base at J, with 13 bases between. The CDR3 nucleotides are TGTGCCAGCTCACCGAACAGGGCTAGGTCTGGGGCCAACGTCCTGACTTTC. Protein product: CASSPNRARSGANVLTF.

The chain has TRBV7-8 and TRBJ1-5, with TRBD1 identical over 9 bases. The CDR3 is 15 amino acids. Unmatched junction bases numbered 3, after V lost 3 bases and J lost 3 bases. Germline V gene data show CDR1 as SGHVS and CDR2 as FQNEAQ. Here the CDR3 DNA reads TGTGCCAGCAGCTTTAGGGACAGGGTCAATCAGCCCCAGCATTTT. Its protein is CASSFRDRVNQPQHF.

This sequence joins TRBV6-2 or TRBV6-3 and TRBJ2-3, with TRBD2 matching 15 bases. CDR3 length: 15 amino acids. CDR1 is MNHEY and CDR2 is SVGEGT in the germline V gene. V lost 6 bases, J lost 7 bases, and 5 bases stayed unmatched. The CDR3 region is CASSRGTSGGYTQYF. The CDR3 coding sequence is TGTGCCAGCAGCCGTGGGACTAGCGGGGGGTATACGCAGTATTTT.

The chain has TRBV12-3 or TRBV12-4 and TRBJ2-7; D unclear. Trimming stripped 5 bases from V and 2 bases from J, with 13 bases between. The CDR3 spans 14 residues. This chain's CDR3 is CASSHWGRPYEQYF. The CDR3 nucleotides are TGTGCCAGCAGTCATTGGGGTCGACCCTACGAGCAGTACTTC.

This clonotype was observed a single time. The chain recombines TRBV6-1 with TRBJ1-5; tentatively, D is TRBD1 (5 bases). V lost 2 bases, J lost 6 bases, and 8 bases lay in between. The CDR3 length is 13 residues. Per germline, CDR1 MNHNS and CDR2 SASEGT. CDR3 residues: CASSEIGAQPQHF. Here the CDR3 DNA reads TGTGCCAGCAGTGAAATAGGGGCTCAGCCCCAGCATTTT.

This clonotype was recorded a few times. The chain employs TRBV15 and TRBJ1-2, with D possibly being TRBD1 (6 bases). CDR1 and CDR2 (germline): LNHNV, YYDKDF (reference sequence). CDR3 length: 15 residues. V was shortened by 3 bases and J by 7 bases, with 18 bases between the two germline ends. Here the CDR3 DNA reads TGTGCCACCAGCAGTAATCGACAGGCTCGGGGTGGCTACACCTTC. This translates into CATSSNRQARGGYTF.

This sequence joins TRBV7-2 and TRBJ1-5; no clear D. Germline V gives CDR1 SGHTA, CDR2 FQGNSA. This CDR3 comprises 14 residues. V lost 1 base to trimming and J lost 6 bases, with 10 bases between them. CDR3 sequence (DNA): TGTGCCAGCAGCTTAGATATTCAAGCTCAGCCCCAGCATTTT. Translating it yields CASSLDIQAQPQHF.

This clonotype was detected only a few times. The CDR3 is CATSREFRTSGLYEQYF. Written as DNA, the CDR3 is TGTGCCACCAGCAGAGAATTTAGAACTAGCGGGCTCTACGAGCAGTACTTC. This chain uses TRBV15 with TRBJ2-7, with 9 bases that match TRBD2. Losses at the gene ends were 0 bases for V and 3 bases for J; bases not matched to a gene: 9. The V gene's germline CDR1 is LNHNV and CDR2 YYDKDF (reference sequence). The CDR3 is 17 residues long.